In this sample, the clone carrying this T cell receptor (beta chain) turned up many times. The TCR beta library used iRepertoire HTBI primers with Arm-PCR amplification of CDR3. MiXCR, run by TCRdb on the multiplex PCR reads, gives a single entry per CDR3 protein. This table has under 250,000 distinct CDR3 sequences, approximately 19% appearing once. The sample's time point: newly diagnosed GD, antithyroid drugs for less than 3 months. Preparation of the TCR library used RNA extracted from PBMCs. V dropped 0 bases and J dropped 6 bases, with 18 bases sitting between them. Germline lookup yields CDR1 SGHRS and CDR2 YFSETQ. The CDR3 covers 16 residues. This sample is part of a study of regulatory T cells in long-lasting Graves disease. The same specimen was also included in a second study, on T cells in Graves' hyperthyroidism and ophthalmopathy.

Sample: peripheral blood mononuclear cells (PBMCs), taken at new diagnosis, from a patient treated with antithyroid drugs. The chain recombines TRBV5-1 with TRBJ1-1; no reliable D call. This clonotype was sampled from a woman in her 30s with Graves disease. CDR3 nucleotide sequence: TGCGCCAGCAGCTTGGTGGCACCCGGTGTTGGCGCTGAAGCTTTCTTT. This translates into CASSLVAPGVGAEAFF.